This T cell receptor beta chain was profiled in a study of early T cells in non-severe SARS-CoV-2 infection (dated by TCRdb to the early 2020s). Background for the entire study: Because TCR sequencing relied on bulk RNA taken from unsorted whole blood, pairing of alpha and beta chains was not possible.

Overall results and qualifications from the work: VDJdb matching was skewed toward anti-spike CD8 responses and likely underestimated virus-specific expansions, missing private and CD4 specificities.

This clonotype was seen ten or more times. Its binding antigen is unknown. Qualities for individual bases were not recorded, and no much larger clone is one base off. The CDR3 measures 16 amino acids from cysteine to phenylalanine. CDR3 DNA only is kept here, 48 bases in frame from base 1. V sheds 3 bases and J sheds 4 bases, leaving 15 bases between their ends. CDR1 SNHLY and CDR2 FYNNEI were looked up in the germline V gene. Libraries were constructed by 5' RACE. Sequencing took place on a NextSeq 500. To correct for sequencing error and PCR bias, the TCR library protocol tagged individual cDNA molecules with unique molecular identifiers. TCR alpha and beta chains were both sequenced, and the abundances of alpha and beta sequences in each sample were closely correlated with each other. The authors processed their data as follows. Decombinator V4 was used to perform V gene, J gene and CDR3 annotation of TCR sequences. Expanded TCRs were defined as changing significantly between any two time points under a Poisson model with p below 0.0001. TCR abundances were normalised to the total number of TCRs sequenced per sample and were expressed as counts per million. TRAV1-2 paired with TRAJ12, TRAJ20 or TRAJ33 defined MAIT TCRs, while TRAV10 paired with TRAJ18 defined iNKT TCRs. VDJdb, accessed 1 November 2021, was searched for CMV, EBV and SARS-CoV-2 annotated TCRs, excluding TCRs annotated for multiple antigens. TCRdb handled the public reads itself, with Q25 trimming in fastp and clone calling in MiXCR, and kept productive beta chains. All rows with the same CDR3 protein become a single entry with the most common DNA and genes. V and J calls and clone size were set by TCRdb, not the authors. Counted in this sample were tens of thousands of distinct CDR3 sequences; 14% to 15% of them appeared once. The top ten constitute approximately 9.9% of the sample.

A case-control design nested within a healthcare worker cohort in London, UK, was used, with weekly nasopharyngeal swab PCR tests and blood sampling performed. Healthcare workers were enrolled in the week of the UK lockdown, from 23 to 31 March 2020, and were followed every week for up to roughly 15 weeks. Sequencing used whole blood. The clonotype comes from an adult who was a healthcare worker with PCR-confirmed SARS-CoV-2 infection or an uninfected control (not recorded which). This receptor chain uses TRBV2 and TRBJ2-2; the D gene is perhaps TRBD1, on 6 matching bases. CDR3 sequence: CASSDQGLAGTGELFF. The nucleotide sequence is TGTGCCAGCAGTGACCAGGGGCTAGCCGGCACCGGGGAGCTGTTTTTT.